These 15 T cell receptor beta chains originate from one sample sequenced in a study of T-cell reconstitution after alpha-beta-depleted transplantation in children. Preparation of the TCRbeta library was carried out with unique molecular identifiers. TCRdb itself ran the PCR reads through MiXCR, one entry per CDR3 protein. Of approximately 1,000,000 distinct CDR3 sequences listed, roughly 31% were seen once; the top ten hold roughly 31%. This specimen consisted of PBMCs, mostly from graft donor cells, obtained 360 days after TCRalphabeta/CD19-depleted stem cell transplant. These TCRs come from a boy under two years old who had a stem cell transplant for SCID, so the T cells may come from the graft donor.

This clonotype has at least ten counts. The chain uses TRBV25-1 and TRBJ2-2, with 8 nucleotides matching TRBD1. With V trimmed by 1 base and J by 4 bases, 2 bases remained unmatched. The CDR3 runs 15 residues. Germline CDR1 is MGHDK and CDR2 is SYGVNS. DNA of the CDR3: TGTGCCAGCAGTGAATCCGGACAGGGCACCGGGGAGCTGTTTTTT. Translated: CASSESGQGTGELFF.

The rearrangement uses TRBV12-3 or TRBV12-4 and TRBJ1-5; D is perhaps TRBD1 (6 bases). This CDR3 contains 15 residues. Between the trimmed V and J ends, which lost 6 bases and 0 bases, there was a span of 12 bases. Here the CDR3 DNA reads TGTGCCAGCAGCCTCACAGGGCCTAGCAATCAGCCCCAGCATTTT. This encodes CASSLTGPSNQPQHF.

This clonotype was counted a few times. This chain uses TRBV28 with TRBJ2-2, with D perhaps being TRBD1 or TRBD2 (7 bases each). V was shortened by 3 bases and J by 4 bases, with 18 bases between the two germline ends. Germline CDR1 is MDHEN and CDR2 is SYDVKM. This CDR3 is built from 17 residues. The CDR3 loop reads CASSFRSRGGTTGELFF. Written as DNA, the CDR3 is TGTGCCAGCAGTTTTCGAAGCAGGGGGGGCACCACCGGGGAGCTGTTTTTT.

This clonotype was recorded a few times. The V and J genes are TRBV5-1 and TRBJ2-5; no reliable D call. Germline V lookup: CDR1 SGHRS, CDR2 YFSETQ. Trimming removed 2 bases from V and 0 bases from J, with 20 bases in between. The CDR3 runs 18 residues. The CDR3 region has the DNA TGCGCCAGCAGCTTAGGCCTTAGGTCAGACATGTACCAAGAGACCCAGTACTTC. Its protein product is CASSLGLRSDMYQETQYF.

This chain links TRBV9 with TRBJ2-2; a weak D match, TRBD2 (6 bases). The CDR3 spans 16 residues. Germline lookup yields CDR1 SGDLS and CDR2 YYNGEE. Trimming took off 3 bases at V and 2 bases at J, with 14 bases between the two ends. The CDR3 DNA reads as TGTGCCAGCAGCGCCCCGGGACTTCTAAACACCGGGGAGCTGTTTTTT. Translating gives CASSAPGLLNTGELFF.

The chain has TRBV28 and TRBJ1-1; no definite D call. Per germline, CDR1 MDHEN and CDR2 SYDVKM. The CDR3 has 12 residues. V shed 3 bases and J shed 5 bases, with 7 bases lying between them. The CDR3 DNA sequence: TGTGCCAGCAGTTTCCGGCAGACTGAAGCTTTCTTT. It translates to CASSFRQTEAFF.

This clonotype was detected a few times. This sequence joins TRBV7-6 and TRBJ2-5; D remains unclear. Germline CDR1 is SGHVS and CDR2 is FNYEAQ. The germline V and J ends were trimmed by 0 bases and 1 base, with 9 bases remaining between them. CDR3 length: 15 amino acids. CDR3 region: CASSLARSPQETQYF. CDR3 DNA sequence: TGTGCCAGCAGCTTAGCGCGGTCACCCCAAGAGACCCAGTACTTC. Supplemented by reference TRBV7-6 and TRBJ2-5, the full variable domain reads GAGVSQSPRYKVTKRGQDVALRCDPISGHVSLYWYRQALGQGPEFLTYFNYEAQQDKSGLPNDRFSAERPEGSISTLTIQRTEQRDSAMYRCASSLARSPQETQYFGPGTRLLVL.

The chain recombines TRBV6-5 with TRBJ2-3; tentative D call: TRBD2 (5 bases). Germline CDR1 MNHEY, CDR2 SVGAGI. V lost 10 bases, J lost 4 bases, and 9 bases lay in between. This CDR3 comprises 11 residues. The CDR3 region is CATSGSDTQYF. CDR3 nucleotides: TGTGCCACGAGCGGATCAGATACGCAGTATTTT.

This clonotype has just a few counts. The V call is TRBV7-8, the J call TRBJ1-5; no clear D. V lost 1 base, J lost 11 bases, and 12 bases lay in between. This CDR3 has 13 amino acids. Germline V gene lookup returns CDR1 SGHVS and CDR2 FQNEAQ. CDR3 DNA: TGTGCCAGCAGCTTAGATCCGGTTTCGGCCCAGCATTTT. Residues: CASSLDPVSAQHF.

This clonotype was seen a few times. The chain combines TRBV19 with TRBJ1-1; the D is unclear. The V gene's germline CDR1 is LNHDA and CDR2 SQIVND (reference sequence). The CDR3 spans 12 residues. V lost 7 bases and J lost 1, with 7 bases in between. The CDR3, as DNA: TGTGCCAGTATGCGGTGGAACACTGAAGCTTTCTTT. This gives the protein CASMRWNTEAFF.

V gene TRBV4-2 combines with J gene TRBJ1-1; no firm D call. Trimming took off 1 base at V and 4 bases at J, with 10 bases between the two ends. CDR3 length: 14 residues. The germline V gene encodes CDR1 LGHNA and CDR2 YNFKEQ. The CDR3 bases are TGTGCCAGCAGCCAAGGGGCAGATATCACTGAAGCTTTCTTT. It yields the protein CASSQGADITEAFF.

The V gene is TRBV3-1, the J gene TRBJ1-2; D not certain. The length of the CDR3 is 16 residues. Germline V gene lookup returns CDR1 LGHDT and CDR2 YNNKEL (reference sequence). V lost 0 bases and J lost 4, with 15 bases in between. The CDR3 sequence: CASSQDYTGVPYGYTF. The CDR3 region has the DNA TGTGCCAGCAGCCAAGATTACACCGGGGTCCCCTATGGCTACACCTTC.

The rearrangement links TRBV4-2 to TRBJ2-1, with TRBD1 matching 12 bases. V lost 3 bases and J lost 6; bases outside the gene matches: 9. There are 17 residues in the CDR3. Germline CDR1 reads LGHNA; CDR2 reads YNFKEQ. The CDR3 protein is CASSQMPGTGGINEQFF. CDR3 DNA sequence: TGTGCCAGCAGCCAGATGCCCGGGACAGGGGGCATCAATGAGCAGTTCTTC.

This clonotype was found a few times. The DNA of the CDR3 is TGTGCCAGCAGCGTAGCTCAGGGGTTCCAAGAGACCCAGTACTTC. Translating gives CASSVAQGFQETQYF. The rearrangement uses TRBV9 and TRBJ2-5; tentative D call: TRBD1 (6 bases). Germline V gives CDR1 SGDLS, CDR2 YYNGEE. CDR3 length equals 15 residues. V lost 0 bases to trimming and J lost 1 base, with 10 bases between them. The full variable domain, rest sourced from reference TRBV9 and TRBJ2-5, is DSGVTQTPKHLITATGQRVTLRCSPRSGDLSVYWYQQSLDQGLQFLIQYYNGEERAKGNILERFSAQQFPDLHSELNLSSLELGDSALYFCASSVAQGFQETQYFGPGTRLLVL.

This clonotype was recorded a few times. The chain is built from TRBV9 and TRBJ2-3, with 8 bases lining up with TRBD1. With V trimmed by 4 bases and J by 5 bases, 12 bases remained unmatched. Per germline, CDR1 SGDLS and CDR2 YYNGEE. The CDR3 contains 16 residues. CDR3 bases: TGTGCCAGCAGCTCATCCGGACAGGGAAGCCGAGATACGCAGTATTTT. Its protein is CASSSSGQGSRDTQYF.